This T cell receptor beta chain is drawn from a study of T-cell reconstitution after alpha-beta-depleted transplantation in children. Study results and caveats: T-cell numbers and diversity, one year after transplant, stemmed largely from T cells that were newly produced. About two months after transplant, alpha-beta T cells reportedly came from several hundred expanded graft clones.

Unique molecular identifiers were built into the TCRbeta library. Each CDR3 protein is one row after TCRdb ran MiXCR on the PCR reads. The sample has fewer than 150,000 distinct CDR3 sequences, around a tenth seen once. The CDR3 covers 13 residues. Germline V gene lookup returns CDR1 LNHNV and CDR2 YYDKDF (reference sequence). V lost 0 bases and J lost 6, with 7 bases in between. This clonotype was counted a few times. Its antigen is currently unknown. This TCR came from a girl less than two years old who had a stem cell transplant for combined immunodeficiency, so the T cells may come from the graft donor. The chain couples TRBV15 to TRBJ2-3; D is ambiguous. The sample here was PBMCs, mostly from graft donor cells, taken 180 days after TCRalphabeta/CD19-depleted stem cell transplant. CDR3 DNA: TGTGCCACCAGCAGAGATTGGTCGGATACGCAGTATTTT. It codes for CATSRDWSDTQYF.